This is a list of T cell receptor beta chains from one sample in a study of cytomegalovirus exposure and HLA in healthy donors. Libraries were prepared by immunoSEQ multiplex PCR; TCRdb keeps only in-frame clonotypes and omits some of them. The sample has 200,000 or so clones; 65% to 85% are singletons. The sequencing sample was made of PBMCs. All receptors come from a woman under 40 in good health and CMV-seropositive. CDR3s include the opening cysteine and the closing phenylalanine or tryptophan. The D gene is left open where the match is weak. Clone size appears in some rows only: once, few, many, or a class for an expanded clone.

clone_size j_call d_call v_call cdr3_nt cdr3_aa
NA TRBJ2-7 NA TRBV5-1 TGCGCCAGCAGCTTGGAGGGCGGGCGCTACGAGCAGTACTTC CASSLEGGRYEQYF
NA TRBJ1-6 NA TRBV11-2 TGTGCCAGCAGCTCCGAGGTGGCGTCCTATAATTCACCCCTCCACTTT CASSSEVASYNSPLHF
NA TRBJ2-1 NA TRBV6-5 TGTGCCAGCAGAACGGACAGCGGTGAGCAGTTCTTC CASRTDSGEQFF
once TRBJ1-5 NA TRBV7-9 TGTTCCAGCAGCCCCGGGGGATCCAATCAGCCCCAGCATTTT CSSSPGGSNQPQHF
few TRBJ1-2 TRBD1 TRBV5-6 TGTGCCAGCAGCCAGGACAGGGGGACGACTCACTATGGCTACACCTTC CASSQDRGTTHYGYTF
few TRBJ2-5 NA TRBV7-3 TGTGCCAGCAGCCCTGACAGACAAGAGACCCAGTACTTC CASSPDRQETQYF
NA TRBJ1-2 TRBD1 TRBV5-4 TGTGCCAGCAGCACCCCAGGCGGTCCAGGGGGGTCTGGCTACACCTTC CASSTPGGPGGSGYTF
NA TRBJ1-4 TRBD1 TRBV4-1 TGCGCCAGCAGCCAGCTACGACAGGGGAATGAAAAACTGTTTTTT CASSQLRQGNEKLFF
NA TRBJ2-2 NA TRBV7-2 TGTGCCAGCAGCACCGCGACCGGGGAGCTGTTTTTT CASSTATGELFF
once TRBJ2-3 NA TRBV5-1 TGCGCCAGCAGCTTGGCCTTGATAACAGAAAGCACAGATACGCAGTATTTT CASSLALITESTDTQYF
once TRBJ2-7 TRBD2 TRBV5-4 TGTGCCAGCAGCTTGGGTCCTAGCGGGGGCTACGAGCAGTACTTC CASSLGPSGGYEQYF
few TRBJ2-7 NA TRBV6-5 TGTGCCAGCAGTTACTCCCCCCTCGAGCAGTACTTC CASSYSPLEQYF
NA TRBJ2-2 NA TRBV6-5 TGTGCCAGCAGTTGGGGGCCGGTGACCGGGGAGCTGTTTTTT CASSWGPVTGELFF
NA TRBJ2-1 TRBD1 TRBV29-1 TGCAGCGTTACCCCCGGGACAGCGAACAATGAGCAGTTCTTC CSVTPGTANNEQFF
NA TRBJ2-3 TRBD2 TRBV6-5 TGTGCCAGCAGTTCTTGGACTAGCGATACAGATACGCAGTATTTT CASSSWTSDTDTQYF
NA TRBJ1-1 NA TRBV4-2 TGTGCCAGCAGCCAAGAAGGAGGGAGACTGAACACTGAAGCTTTCTTT CASSQEGGRLNTEAFF
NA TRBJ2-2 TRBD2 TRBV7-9 TGTGCCAGCAGCCCCCGGCTAGCGGGAGTAGAGACCGGGGAGCTGTTTTTT CASSPRLAGVETGELFF
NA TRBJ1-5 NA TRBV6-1 TGTGCCAGCGGAGGAGAGTATAGCAATCAGCCCCAGCATTTT CASGGEYSNQPQHF
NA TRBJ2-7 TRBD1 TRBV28 TGTGCCAGCAGTAACAGGGGTAGGGTCTACGAGCAGTACTTC CASSNRGRVYEQYF
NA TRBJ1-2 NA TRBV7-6 TGTGCCAGCAGCTTAGGGACAGCCTTTGGCTACACCTTC CASSLGTAFGYTF
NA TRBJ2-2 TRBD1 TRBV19 TGTGCCAGTAGTCAACGGGACAGCACCGGGGAGCTGTTTTTT CASSQRDSTGELFF
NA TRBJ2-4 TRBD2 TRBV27 TGTGCCAGCAGTCTCGGGACTAGCGGGAGTTCGGCCAAAAACATTCAGTACTTC CASSLGTSGSSAKNIQYF
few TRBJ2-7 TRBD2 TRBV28 TGTGCGGGAGGGGCAAGCTCCTACGAGCAGTACTTC CAGGASSYEQYF
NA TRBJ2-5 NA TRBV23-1 TGCGCCAGCAGTCAATCCCCCGCCCCGCCGGGACAAAAAGAGACCCAGTACTTC CASSQSPAPPGQKETQYF